This entry concerns a single T cell receptor (beta chain). What it binds is unknown. This specimen belongs to a study of tumor-infiltrating lymphocytes in primary liver carcinoma. Regarding the study as a whole: Samples were bulk unsorted, so CD4+ and CD8+ repertoires were not compared.

V was pared by 2 bases and J by 9 bases, with 11 bases between. Per the germline V gene, CDR1 is SNHLY and CDR2 is FYNNEI. This CDR3 has 13 residues. They got blood RNA out of unsorted whole blood and also pulled out germline DNA. Synthesis of TCR beta cDNA was carried out from approximately 0.55 ug total RNA with a constant-region primer. Construction of TCR beta libraries relied on three successive nested multiplex PCR rounds employing slightly modified ARM-PCR. For around 9 cycles apiece, the opening two PCR rounds ran with TRBV1-TRBV30 forward primers and a C-beta reverse primer. TCRdb re-called the multiplex PCR reads through MiXCR, storing one row per CDR3 protein. The sample shows about 330,000 distinct CDR3 sequences, around 60% of them seen only once.

The receptor comes from a man in his forties or fifties with primary liver carcinoma and hepatitis B virus infection. Sequencing was done on a sample of peripheral blood. The V gene is TRBV2, the J gene TRBJ2-1; TRBD1 is a possible D gene (5 bases). The CDR3 sequence is CASSELGVGEQFF. The CDR3 DNA reads as TGTGCCAGCAGTGAATTAGGGGTAGGTGAGCAGTTCTTC.